A single sample is the source of the 10 T cell receptor beta chains below, sequenced in a study of beta chain features in type 1 diabetes. Study conclusions and caveats: People with Type 1 diabetes carried modestly yet significantly shorter TCRB CDR3s in all four CD4+ subsets.

These receptors' antigens are unknown. As every portion of the isolated RNA was reverse transcribed, the sequencing read expressed TCRB transcripts. The table came from immunoSEQ multiplex PCR; TCRdb's copy has only in-frame clones and leaves some out. The sample shows 350,000 to 400,000 clones, around an eighth of them seen only once. Sequencing input: naive CD4+ T cells from blood. Receptor source: a woman aged 18-29 years with type 1 diabetes.

About this clone: This CDR3 is also generated by other DNA sequences in the sample. This rearrangement joins TRBV29-1 to TRBJ2-7; 9 nucleotides align to TRBD1. J lost 0 bases, V lost 6 bases, and 3 bases had no gene match. This CDR3 contains 13 residues. Looked up from germline, CDR1 is SQVTM and CDR2 is ANQGSEA. CDR3 coding DNA: TGCAGCGTGGGACAGGGAAGCTCCTACGAGCAGTACTTC. Translating it yields CSVGQGSSYEQYF.

This chain uses TRBV9 with TRBJ2-3, with 10 bases that match TRBD2. V trimming: 0 bases; J trimming: 6 bases; junction bases outside the gene matches: 4. In germline, CDR1 is SGDLS, CDR2 YYNGEE. The CDR3 runs to 15 residues. In DNA form, the CDR3 reads TGTGCCAGCAGCGTAGAAGCACTAGCGGGGGATACGCAGTATTTT. It yields the protein CASSVEALAGDTQYF.

V usage is TRBV4-3 and J usage is TRBJ2-3; possible D gene TRBD2, 6 bases. Trimming took 0 bases from V and 6 from J, leaving 16 bases between them. The CDR3 is made up of 16 amino acids. Per germline, CDR1 LGHNA and CDR2 YSLEER. This CDR3 reads CASSQDPGAGGDTQYF. The CDR3 DNA reads TGCGCCAGCAGCCAAGATCCGGGCGCCGGAGGGGATACGCAGTATTTT.

This clone was picked up a small number of times. The chain is built from TRBV20-1 and TRBJ2-7, with D maybe TRBD1 (6 bases). CDR3 length: 11 amino acids. Germline V gene sequence: CDR1 DFQATT, CDR2 SNEGSKA (reference sequence). Deletions cut 4 bases from V and 6 bases from J, with 10 bases between. This CDR3 is CSAIDRPEQYF. CDR3 in DNA: TGCAGTGCTATAGACAGGCCCGAGCAGTACTTC.

There are a few counts of this clone. This rearrangement joins TRBV28 to TRBJ2-3; 7 bases are a match to TRBD1. The CDR3 consists of 17 residues. Trimming removed 6 bases from V and 1 base from J; junction bases left unmatched: 13. CDR1 is MDHEN, CDR2 SYDVKM, per germline. The CDR3 nucleotides are TGTGCCAGCAGCCCCGTAAGACAGGGTTCGGGCACAGATACGCAGTATTTT. Translating gives CASSPVRQGSGTDTQYF.

The rearrangement joins TRBV5-1 to TRBJ2-3; TRBD1 matches at 8 bases. This CDR3 has 17 amino acids. CDR1 is SGHRS and CDR2 is YFSETQ in the germline V gene. The J segment lost 5 bases and the V segment lost 0 bases, leaving 11 bases of the junction unmatched. CDR3 in amino acids: CASSLAPDRGLGDTQYF. The DNA for the CDR3 is TGCGCCAGCAGCTTGGCCCCCGACAGGGGTTTGGGAGATACGCAGTATTTT.

Only a few counts were recorded for this clone. The gene calls are TRBV6-5 and TRBJ2-3; D remains ambiguous. CDR1 is MNHEY, CDR2 SVGAGI, per germline. V gave up 6 bases and J gave up 6 bases, with 7 bases separating them. The CDR3 runs to 11 residues. The CDR3 sequence is CASSLGDTQYF. CDR3 in DNA: TGTGCCAGCAGCCTCGGGGATACGCAGTATTTT.

The CDR3 protein is CASSAQVNYGYTF. CDR3 in DNA: TGTGCCAGCAGCGCTCAGGTGAACTATGGCTACACCTTC. The rearrangement uses TRBV9 and TRBJ1-2; D gene uncertain. This CDR3 spans 13 amino acids. V was shortened by 3 bases and J by 2 bases, with 8 bases between the two germline ends. From germline, CDR1 is SGDLS and CDR2 YYNGEE.

The gene calls are TRBV9 and TRBJ1-3, with D perhaps matching TRBD1 (5 bases). Germline V gene data show CDR1 as SGDLS and CDR2 as YYNGEE. V was clipped by 0 bases and J by 0 bases, with 10 bases between them. This CDR3 region has 16 residues. The DNA for the CDR3 is TGTGCCAGCAGCGTAGGTAGTAGGGGCTCTGGAAACACCATATATTTT. As protein: CASSVGSRGSGNTIYF.

This clone occurred a few times. The chain is built from TRBV7-9 and TRBJ2-3; 8 bases align to TRBD1. Germline trimming cut 5 bases from V and 4 bases from J; bases unmatched to any gene: 11. From germline, CDR1 is SEHNR and CDR2 FQNEAQ (reference sequence). The CDR3 totals 16 residues. As DNA, the CDR3 is TGTGCCAGCAGCCCACCCGGCCACAGGGGGGCAGATACGCAGTATTTT. This codes for CASSPPGHRGADTQYF. Combining the CDR3 with reference TRBV7-9 and TRBJ2-3 gives the whole variable domain DTGVSQNPRHKITKRGQNVTFRCDPISEHNRLYWYRQTLGQGPEFLTYFQNEAQLEKSRLLSDRFSAERPKGSFSTLEIQRTEQGDSAMYLCASSPPGHRGADTQYFGPGTRLTVL.